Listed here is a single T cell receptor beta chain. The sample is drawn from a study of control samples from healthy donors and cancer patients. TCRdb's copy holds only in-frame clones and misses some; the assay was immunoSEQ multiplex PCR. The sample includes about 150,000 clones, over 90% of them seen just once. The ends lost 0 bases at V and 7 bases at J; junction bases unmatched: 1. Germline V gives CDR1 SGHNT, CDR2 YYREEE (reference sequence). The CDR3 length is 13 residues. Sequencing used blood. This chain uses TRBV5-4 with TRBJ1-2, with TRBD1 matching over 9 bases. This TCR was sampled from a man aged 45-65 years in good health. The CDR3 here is CASSLAGQGGYTF. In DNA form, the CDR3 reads TGTGCCAGCAGCTTGGCGGGACAGGGTGGCTACACCTTC.